Presented here are 9 T cell receptor beta chains from one specimen sequenced in a study of T cells in Graves' hyperthyroidism and ophthalmopathy. From RNA transcripts, TCR beta CDR3 regions were amplified. The TCR CDR3 first-round RT-PCR relied on the HTBI primer set. MiXCR, applied by TCRdb to the multiplex PCR reads, yields one record per CDR3 protein. The table lists 530,000 or so distinct CDR3 sequences, approximately 24% of them singletons. What was sequenced was blood. All receptors come from a woman aged 25 to 45 with Graves' ophthalmopathy.

This clonotype was seen many times. The genes are TRBV6-1 and TRBJ1-5; 8 bases match TRBD1. The germline V gene encodes CDR1 MNHNS and CDR2 SASEGT. Trimming removed 5 bases from V and 4 bases from J; junction bases left unmatched: 7. CDR3 length: 15 residues. This CDR3 is CASSIYRGENQPQHF. Written as DNA, the CDR3 is TGTGCCAGCAGTATCTACAGGGGGGAAAATCAGCCCCAGCATTTT.

This clonotype was observed a handful of times. In DNA, the CDR3 is TGTGCCAGCAATAATAGGGGGGGCGGCAATCAGCCCCAGCATTTT. Protein product: CASNNRGGGNQPQHF. The chain has TRBV12-3 or TRBV12-4 and TRBJ1-5; D is perhaps TRBD1 (6 bases). The CDR3 is 15 residues long. Deletions cut 7 bases from V and 2 bases from J, with 15 bases between.

This clonotype has a count of ten or more. The chain has TRBV19 and TRBJ1-1; no clear D gene. The V end was cut by 11 bases, the J end by 8 bases, with 12 bases between. CDR3 length: 10 residues. In germline, CDR1 is LNHDA, CDR2 SQIVND (reference sequence). CDR3 nucleotides: TGTGCCTGCGCCGCGTACGAAGCTTTCTTT. Its translation is CACAAYEAFF.

This clonotype was recorded at least ten times. The chain uses TRBV27 and TRBJ2-5; D remains ambiguous. Trimming cost V 6 bases and J 7 bases, with 12 bases left between them. CDR3 size: 12 residues. CDR1 and CDR2 (germline): MNHEY, SMNVEV (reference sequence). Written as DNA, the CDR3 is TGTGCCAGCAGGGGCGCGTTCGGGACCCAGTACTTC. Its protein product is CASRGAFGTQYF.

This clonotype was recorded a few times. The rearrangement joins TRBV11-1 to TRBJ1-2; 9 positions match TRBD1. The germline gives CDR1 SGHAT, CDR2 FQDESV (reference sequence). Germline trimming cut 5 bases from V and 5 bases from J; bases unmatched to any gene: 12. The CDR3 is made up of 16 amino acids. This chain's CDR3 is CASSTNRDREEYGYTF. The CDR3 DNA follows: TGTGCCAGCAGCACCAACCGGGACAGGGAGGAATATGGCTACACCTTC.

A few counts support this clonotype. The rearrangement uses TRBV20-1 and TRBJ2-5; TRBD1 might be the D (6 bases). The V gene lost 3 bases and the J gene lost 6 bases, with 20 bases spanning the gap. Per germline, CDR1 DFQATT and CDR2 SNEGSKA (reference sequence). The CDR3 spans 15 residues. CDR3 in DNA: TGCAGTGCTAGTTTCGTGGCAGGGGATCTGCAGACCCAGTACTTC. This sequence encodes CSASFVAGDLQTQYF.

This clonotype was observed a handful of times. This chain joins TRBV11-1 and TRBJ2-1; TRBD1 is a possible D gene (6 bases). V was pared by 5 bases and J by 7 bases, with 27 bases between. The CDR3 spans 18 residues. The V gene's germline CDR1 is SGHAT and CDR2 FQDESV (reference sequence). CDR3 coding DNA: TGTGCCAGCAGCCGAACGGGGTACAGGGTTTGGATGTGGAATGAGCAGTTCTTC. Its protein is CASSRTGYRVWMWNEQFF.

At least ten counts were recorded for this clonotype. DNA for the CDR3: TGTGCCAGCAGTTACTCGGCCGGGACTAGCCGACAAGAGACCCAGTACTTC. It yields the protein CASSYSAGTSRQETQYF. V and J are TRBV6-5 and TRBJ2-5, with 9 bases matching TRBD2. J lost 2 bases, V lost 0 bases, and 7 bases had no gene match. The CDR3 loop spans 17 amino acids. CDR1 MNHEY and CDR2 SVGAGI come from the germline V gene.

The V gene is TRBV12-5, the J gene TRBJ2-7; D might be TRBD2 (5 bases). CDR3 length equals 17 residues. Germline V gene sequence: CDR1 LGHNT, CDR2 FRNRAP. The V and J ends lost 2 bases and 2 bases respectively, with 19 bases between them. CDR3 amino acids: CASGLFVGDPLPYEQYF. CDR3 DNA: TGTGCTAGTGGTTTGTTTGTGGGAGATCCCCTCCCCTACGAGCAGTACTTC.